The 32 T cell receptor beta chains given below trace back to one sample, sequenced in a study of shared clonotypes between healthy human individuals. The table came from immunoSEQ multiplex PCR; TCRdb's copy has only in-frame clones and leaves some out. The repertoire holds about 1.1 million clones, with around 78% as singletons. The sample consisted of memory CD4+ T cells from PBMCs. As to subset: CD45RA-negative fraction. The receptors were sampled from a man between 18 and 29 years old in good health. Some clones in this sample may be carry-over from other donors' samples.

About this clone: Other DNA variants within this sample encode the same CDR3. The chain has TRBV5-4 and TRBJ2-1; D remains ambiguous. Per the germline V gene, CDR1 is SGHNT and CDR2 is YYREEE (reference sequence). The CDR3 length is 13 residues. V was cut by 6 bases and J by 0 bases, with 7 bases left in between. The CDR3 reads CASTLDSYNEQFF. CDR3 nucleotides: TGTGCCAGCACCCTAGACTCCTACAATGAGCAGTTCTTC.

CDR3 DNA: TGTGCCAGCAGTACTAGGGGGGGGAACACTGAAGCTTTCTTT. Protein product: CASSTRGGNTEAFF. The V call is TRBV27, the J call TRBJ1-1; tentatively, D is TRBD1 (6 bases). The CDR3 spans 14 residues. V shed 5 bases and J shed 1 base, with 11 bases lying between them. The germline V gene encodes CDR1 MNHEY and CDR2 SMNVEV (reference sequence).

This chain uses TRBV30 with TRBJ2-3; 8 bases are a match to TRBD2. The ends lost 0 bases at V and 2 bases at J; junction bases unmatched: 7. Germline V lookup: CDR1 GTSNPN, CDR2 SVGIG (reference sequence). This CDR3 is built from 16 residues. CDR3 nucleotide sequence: TGTGCCTGGAGTGTTGGGCTAGCGGGTTTCACAGATACGCAGTATTTT. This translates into CAWSVGLAGFTDTQYF.

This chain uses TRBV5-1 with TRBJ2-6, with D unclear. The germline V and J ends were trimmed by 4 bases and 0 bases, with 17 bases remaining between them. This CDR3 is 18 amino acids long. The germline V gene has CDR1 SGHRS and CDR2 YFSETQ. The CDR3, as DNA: TGCGCCAGCAGCCATAGGGCCCGGGCTTTCTCTGGGGCCAACGTCCTGACTTTC. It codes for CASSHRARAFSGANVLTF.

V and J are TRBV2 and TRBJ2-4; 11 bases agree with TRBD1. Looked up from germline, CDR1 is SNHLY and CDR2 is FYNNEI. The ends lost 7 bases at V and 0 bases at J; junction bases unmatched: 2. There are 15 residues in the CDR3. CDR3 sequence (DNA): TGTGCCAGCACGGGACAGGGGGGAGCCAAAAACATTCAGTACTTC. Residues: CASTGQGGAKNIQYF.

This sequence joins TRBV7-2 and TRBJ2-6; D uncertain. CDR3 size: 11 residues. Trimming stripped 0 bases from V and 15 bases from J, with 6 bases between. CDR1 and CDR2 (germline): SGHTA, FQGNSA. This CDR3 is CASSLAGALTF. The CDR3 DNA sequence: TGTGCCAGCAGCTTAGCGGGTGCCCTGACTTTC. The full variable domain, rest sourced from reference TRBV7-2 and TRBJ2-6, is GAGVSQSPSNKVTEKGKDVELRCDPISGHTALYWYRQSLGQGLEFLIYFQGNSAPDKSGLPSDRFSAERTGGSVSTLTIQRTQQEDSAVYLCASSLAGALTFGAGSRLTVL.

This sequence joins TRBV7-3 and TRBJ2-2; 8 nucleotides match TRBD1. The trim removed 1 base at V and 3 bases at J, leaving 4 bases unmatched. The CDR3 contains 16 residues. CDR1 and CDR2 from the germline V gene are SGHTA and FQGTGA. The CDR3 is CASSLKPGGYTGELFF. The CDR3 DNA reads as TGTGCCAGCAGCTTAAAACCAGGGGGCTACACCGGGGAGCTGTTTTTT.

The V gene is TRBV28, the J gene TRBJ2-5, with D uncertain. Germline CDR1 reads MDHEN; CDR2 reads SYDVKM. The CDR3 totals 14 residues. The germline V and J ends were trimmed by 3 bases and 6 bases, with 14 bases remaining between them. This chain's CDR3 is CASSFAGSEKTQYF. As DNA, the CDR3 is TGTGCCAGCAGTTTTGCAGGCAGCGAAAAGACCCAGTACTTC.

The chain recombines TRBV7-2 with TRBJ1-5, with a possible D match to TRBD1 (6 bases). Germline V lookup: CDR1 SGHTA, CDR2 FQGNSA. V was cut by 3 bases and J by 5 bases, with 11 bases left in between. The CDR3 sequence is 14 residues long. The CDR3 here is CASSFWGQDQPQHF. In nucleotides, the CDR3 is TGTGCCAGCAGCTTTTGGGGACAAGATCAGCCCCAGCATTTT.

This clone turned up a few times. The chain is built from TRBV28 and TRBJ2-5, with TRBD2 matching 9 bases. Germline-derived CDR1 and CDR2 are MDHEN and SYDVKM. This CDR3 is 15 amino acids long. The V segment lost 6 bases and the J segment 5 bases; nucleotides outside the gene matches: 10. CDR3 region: CASSGRREGRETQYF. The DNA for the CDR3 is TGTGCCAGCAGCGGCCGGCGGGAGGGTCGGGAGACCCAGTACTTC.

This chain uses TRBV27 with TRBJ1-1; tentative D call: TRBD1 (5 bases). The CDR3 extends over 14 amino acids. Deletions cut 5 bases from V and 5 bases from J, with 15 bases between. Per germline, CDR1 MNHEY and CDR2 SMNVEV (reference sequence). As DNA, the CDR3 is TGTGCCAGCAGTATCAGGGTTTGGGGAACTGAAGCTTTCTTT. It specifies CASSIRVWGTEAFF.

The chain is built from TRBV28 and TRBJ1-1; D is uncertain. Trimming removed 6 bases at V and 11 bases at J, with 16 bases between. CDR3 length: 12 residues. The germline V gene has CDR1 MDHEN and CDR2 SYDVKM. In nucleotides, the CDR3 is TGTGCCAGCAGCCAACGTGCCGGGTGGGCTTTCTTT. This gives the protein CASSQRAGWAFF. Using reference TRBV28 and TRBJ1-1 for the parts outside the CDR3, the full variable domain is DVKVTQSSRYLVKRTGEKVFLECVQDMDHENMFWYRQDPGLGLRLIYFSYDVKMKEKGDIPEGYSVSREKKERFSLILESASTNQTSMYLCASSQRAGWAFFGQGTRLTVV.

This chain's CDR3 is CAISDWTGGNYGYTF. DNA of the CDR3: TGTGCCATCAGTGATTGGACAGGGGGGAACTATGGCTACACCTTC. The V and J genes are TRBV10-3 and TRBJ1-2; TRBD1 matches at 10 bases. The V and J ends lost 3 bases and 2 bases, in that order; junction bases with no gene match: 3. CDR3 length equals 15 residues. CDR1 and CDR2 from the germline V gene are ENHRY and SYGVKD.

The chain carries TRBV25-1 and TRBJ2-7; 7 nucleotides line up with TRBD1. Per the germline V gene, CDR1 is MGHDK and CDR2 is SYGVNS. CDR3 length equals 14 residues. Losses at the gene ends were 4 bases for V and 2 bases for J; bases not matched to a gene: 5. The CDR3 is CASSGPGQTYEQYF. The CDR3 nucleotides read TGTGCCAGCAGTGGACCGGGACAGACCTACGAGCAGTACTTC.

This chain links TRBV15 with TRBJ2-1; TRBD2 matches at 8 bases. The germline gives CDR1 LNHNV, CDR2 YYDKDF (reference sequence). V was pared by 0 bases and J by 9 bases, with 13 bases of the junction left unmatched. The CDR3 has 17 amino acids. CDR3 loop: CATSRDLRGGRLREQFF. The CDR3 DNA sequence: TGTGCCACCAGCAGAGATCTACGGGGCGGGAGGTTGCGTGAGCAGTTCTTC. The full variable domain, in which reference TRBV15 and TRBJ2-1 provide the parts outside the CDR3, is DAMVIQNPRYQVTQFGKPVTLSCSQTLNHNVMYWYQQKSSQAPKLLFHYYDKDFNNEADTPDNFQSRRPNTSFCFLDIRSPGLGDTAMYLCATSRDLRGGRLREQFFGPGTRLTVL.

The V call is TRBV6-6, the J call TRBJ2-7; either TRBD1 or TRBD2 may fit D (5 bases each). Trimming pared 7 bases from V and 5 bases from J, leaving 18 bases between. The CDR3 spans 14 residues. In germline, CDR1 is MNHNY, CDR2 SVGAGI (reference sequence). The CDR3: CASIPSGWDHEQYF. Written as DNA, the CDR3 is TGTGCCAGCATTCCCTCTGGCTGGGACCACGAGCAGTACTTC.

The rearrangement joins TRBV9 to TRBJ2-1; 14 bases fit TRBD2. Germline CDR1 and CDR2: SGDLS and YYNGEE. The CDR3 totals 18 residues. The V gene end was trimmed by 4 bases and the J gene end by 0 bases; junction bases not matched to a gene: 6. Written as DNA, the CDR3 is TGTGCCAGCAGCCCCGGGACTAGCGGGAGCGGCTCCTACAATGAGCAGTTCTTC. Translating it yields CASSPGTSGSGSYNEQFF. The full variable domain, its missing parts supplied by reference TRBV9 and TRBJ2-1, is DSGVTQTPKHLITATGQRVTLRCSPRSGDLSVYWYQQSLDQGLQFLIQYYNGEERAKGNILERFSAQQFPDLHSELNLSSLELGDSALYFCASSPGTSGSGSYNEQFFGPGTRLTVL.

DNA of the CDR3: TGTGCCAGCAGCGGGCCCCGTACAGGGGTTGGGACCCAGTACTTC. Its protein product is CASSGPRTGVGTQYF. This chain connects TRBV9 to TRBJ2-5, with 7 bases aligning to TRBD1. V gave up 3 bases and J gave up 7 bases; unmatched junction bases: 12. Germline values: CDR1 SGDLS, CDR2 YYNGEE. The CDR3 is 15 residues long.

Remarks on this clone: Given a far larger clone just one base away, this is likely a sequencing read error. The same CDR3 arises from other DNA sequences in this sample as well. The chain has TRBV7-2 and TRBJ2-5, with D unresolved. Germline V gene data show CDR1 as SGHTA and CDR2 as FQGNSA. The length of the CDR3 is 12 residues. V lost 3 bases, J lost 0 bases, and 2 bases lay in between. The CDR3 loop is CASSLYQETQYF. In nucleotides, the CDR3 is TGTGCCAGCAGCTTGTACCAAGAGACCCAGTACTTC.

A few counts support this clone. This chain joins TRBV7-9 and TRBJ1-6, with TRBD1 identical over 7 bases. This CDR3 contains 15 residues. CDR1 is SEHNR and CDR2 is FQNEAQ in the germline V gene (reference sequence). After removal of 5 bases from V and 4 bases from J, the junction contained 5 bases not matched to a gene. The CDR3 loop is CASSPGTVYNSPLHF. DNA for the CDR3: TGTGCCAGCAGCCCCGGGACAGTATATAATTCACCCCTCCACTTT.

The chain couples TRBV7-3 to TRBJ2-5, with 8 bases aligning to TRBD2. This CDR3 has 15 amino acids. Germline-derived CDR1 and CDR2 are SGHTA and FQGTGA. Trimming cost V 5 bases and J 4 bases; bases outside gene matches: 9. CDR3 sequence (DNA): TGTGCCAGCAGCCACACTAGCGGCGAGGGAGAGACCCAGTACTTC. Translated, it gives CASSHTSGEGETQYF.

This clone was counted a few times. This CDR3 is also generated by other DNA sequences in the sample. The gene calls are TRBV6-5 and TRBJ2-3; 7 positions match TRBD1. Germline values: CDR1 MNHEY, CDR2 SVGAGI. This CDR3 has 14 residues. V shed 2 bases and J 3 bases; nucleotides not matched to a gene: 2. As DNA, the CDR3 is TGTGCCAGCAGTTACCGGGACAGAACAGATACGCAGTATTTT. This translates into CASSYRDRTDTQYF.

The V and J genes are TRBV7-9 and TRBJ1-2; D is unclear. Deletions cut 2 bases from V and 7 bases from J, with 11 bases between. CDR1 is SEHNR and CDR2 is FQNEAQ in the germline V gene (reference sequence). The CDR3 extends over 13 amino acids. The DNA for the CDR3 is TGTGCCAGCAGCTTACCGAATCTTGCTGGCTACACCTTC. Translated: CASSLPNLAGYTF. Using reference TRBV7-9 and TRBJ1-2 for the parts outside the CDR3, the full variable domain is DTGVSQNPRHKITKRGQNVTFRCDPISEHNRLYWYRQTLGQGPEFLTYFQNEAQLEKSRLLSDRFSAERPKGSFSTLEIQRTEQGDSAMYLCASSLPNLAGYTFGSGTRLTVV.

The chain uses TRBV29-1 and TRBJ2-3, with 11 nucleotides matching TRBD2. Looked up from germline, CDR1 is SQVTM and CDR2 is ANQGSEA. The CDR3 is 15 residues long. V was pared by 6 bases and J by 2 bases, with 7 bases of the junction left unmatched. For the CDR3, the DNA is TGCAGCGTGGTTGGGACTAGCGGCCCCACAGATACGCAGTATTTT. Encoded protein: CSVVGTSGPTDTQYF.

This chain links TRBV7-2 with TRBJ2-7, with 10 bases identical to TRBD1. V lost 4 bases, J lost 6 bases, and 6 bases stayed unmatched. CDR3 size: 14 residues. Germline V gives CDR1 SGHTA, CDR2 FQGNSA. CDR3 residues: CASSYYRDRGEQYF. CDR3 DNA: TGTGCCAGCAGCTACTACCGGGACAGGGGCGAGCAGTACTTC.

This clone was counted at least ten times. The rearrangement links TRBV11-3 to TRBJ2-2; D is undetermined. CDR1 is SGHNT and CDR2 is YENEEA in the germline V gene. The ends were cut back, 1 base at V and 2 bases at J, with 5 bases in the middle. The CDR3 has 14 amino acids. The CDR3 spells CASSLAPNTGELFF. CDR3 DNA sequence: TGTGCCAGCAGCTTAGCCCCCAACACCGGGGAGCTGTTTTTT. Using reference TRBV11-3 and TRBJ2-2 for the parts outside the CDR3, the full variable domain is EAGVVQSPRYKIIEKKQPVAFWCNPISGHNTLYWYLQNLGQGPELLIRYENEEAVDDSQLPKDRFSAERLKGVDSTLKIQPAELGDSAVYLCASSLAPNTGELFFGEGSRLTVL.

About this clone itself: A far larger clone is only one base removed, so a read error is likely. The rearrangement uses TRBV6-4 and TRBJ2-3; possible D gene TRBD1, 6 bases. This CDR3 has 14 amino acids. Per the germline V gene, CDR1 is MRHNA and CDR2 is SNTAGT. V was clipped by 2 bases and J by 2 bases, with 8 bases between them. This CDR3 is CASSDRGFTDTQYF. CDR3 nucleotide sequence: TGTGCCAGCAGTGACAGGGGGTTCACAGATACGCAGTATTTT.

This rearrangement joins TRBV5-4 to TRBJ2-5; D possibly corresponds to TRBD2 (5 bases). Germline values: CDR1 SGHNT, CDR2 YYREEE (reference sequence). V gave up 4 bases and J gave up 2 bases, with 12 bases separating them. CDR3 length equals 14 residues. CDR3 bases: TGTGCCAGCAGCCCCTCTCGGACTCAAGAGACCCAGTACTTC. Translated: CASSPSRTQETQYF.

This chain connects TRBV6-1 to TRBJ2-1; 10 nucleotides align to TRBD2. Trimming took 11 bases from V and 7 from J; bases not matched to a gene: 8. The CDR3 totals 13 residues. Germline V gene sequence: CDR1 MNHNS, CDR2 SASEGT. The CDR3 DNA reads TGTGCCCACCCCGAACTAGCGGGGAATGAGCAGTTCTTC. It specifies CAHPELAGNEQFF.

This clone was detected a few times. For the CDR3, the DNA is TGTGCCAGCAGTTTATGGGGGGGCCTCACTGAAGCTTTCTTT. Residues: CASSLWGGLTEAFF. The chain is built from TRBV27 and TRBJ1-1, with a weak D call TRBD1 (6 bases). Germline CDR1 is MNHEY and CDR2 is SMNVEV (reference sequence). Trimming removed 1 base from V and 4 bases from J, with 10 bases in between. This CDR3 has 14 amino acids.

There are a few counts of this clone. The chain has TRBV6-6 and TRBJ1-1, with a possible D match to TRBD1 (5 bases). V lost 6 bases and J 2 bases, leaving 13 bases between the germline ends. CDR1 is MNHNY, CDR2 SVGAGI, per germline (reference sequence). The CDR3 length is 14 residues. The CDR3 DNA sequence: TGTGCCAGCAGACCCCCGACAGTTAACACTGAAGCTTTCTTT. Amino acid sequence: CASRPPTVNTEAFF.

CDR3 residues: CASRAPDRGDEQFF. Here the CDR3 DNA reads TGTGCCAGCAGAGCCCCGGACAGGGGCGATGAGCAGTTCTTC. J is TRBJ2-1 and V is TRBV6-1; 9 nucleotides agree with TRBD1. The CDR3 is 14 amino acids. With 6 bases clipped from V and 8 bases from J, the junction kept 8 bases outside the gene matches. Per germline, CDR1 MNHNS and CDR2 SASEGT.